This T cell receptor (beta chain) was documented in a study of CD8 T cells in ankylosing spondylitis. Study conclusions and caveats: Disease-linked clones bore a CD8+ phenotype and were relatively rare in peripheral blood. Blood from ankylosing spondylitis patients appeared to carry a characteristic eight-variant TCR beta motif. Reportedly, significant enrichment of disease-linked clones occurred in matched ankylosing spondylitis synovial fluid. Prior work had noted some motif variants in reactive arthritis blood and synovial fluid.

In the case of this clonotype: No antigen is known for it.

The authors made TCR beta libraries by quantitative 5'-RACE with molecular barcodes. TCRdb itself ran the 5' RACE reads through MiXCR, one entry per CDR3 protein. The sample includes 200,000 to 250,000 distinct CDR3 sequences, approximately 20% of them seen just once. Trimming took 6 bases from V and 8 from J, leaving 13 bases between them. Per the germline V gene, CDR1 is MNHNS and CDR2 is SASEGT. The CDR3 has 12 residues. Sequencing input: blood, either unsorted or a sorted T cell fraction (not recorded which). The TCR originated in a male donor with ankylosing spondylitis. The chain combines TRBV6-1 with TRBJ1-2; D remains ambiguous. CDR3 protein: CASSPWGEGYTF. CDR3 in DNA: TGTGCCAGCAGCCCATGGGGAGAAGGCTACACCTTC.